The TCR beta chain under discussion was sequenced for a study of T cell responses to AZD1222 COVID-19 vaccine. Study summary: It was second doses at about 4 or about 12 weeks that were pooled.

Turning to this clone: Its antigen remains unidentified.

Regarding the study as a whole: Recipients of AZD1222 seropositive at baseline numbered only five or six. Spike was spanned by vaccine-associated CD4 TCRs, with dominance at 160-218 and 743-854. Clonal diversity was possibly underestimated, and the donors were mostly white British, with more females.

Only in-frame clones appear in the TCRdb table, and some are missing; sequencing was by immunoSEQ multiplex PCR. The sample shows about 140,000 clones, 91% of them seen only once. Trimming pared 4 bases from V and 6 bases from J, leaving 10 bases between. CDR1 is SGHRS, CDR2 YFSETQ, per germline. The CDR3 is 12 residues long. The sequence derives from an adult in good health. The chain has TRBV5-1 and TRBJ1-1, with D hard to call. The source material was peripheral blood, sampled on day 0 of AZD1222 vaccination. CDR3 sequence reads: CASSGSTPEAFF. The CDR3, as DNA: TGCGCCAGCAGCGGGAGCACGCCTGAAGCTTTCTTT.